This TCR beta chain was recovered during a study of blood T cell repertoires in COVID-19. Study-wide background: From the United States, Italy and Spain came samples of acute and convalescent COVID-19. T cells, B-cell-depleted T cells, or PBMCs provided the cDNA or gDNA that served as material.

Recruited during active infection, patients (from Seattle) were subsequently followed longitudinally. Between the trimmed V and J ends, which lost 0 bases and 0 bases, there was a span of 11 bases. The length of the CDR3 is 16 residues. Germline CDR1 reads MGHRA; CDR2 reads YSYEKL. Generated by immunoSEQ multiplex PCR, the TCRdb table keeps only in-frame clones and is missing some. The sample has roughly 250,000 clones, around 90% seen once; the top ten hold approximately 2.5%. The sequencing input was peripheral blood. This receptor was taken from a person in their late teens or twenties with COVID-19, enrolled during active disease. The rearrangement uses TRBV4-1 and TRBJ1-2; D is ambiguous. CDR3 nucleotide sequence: TGCGCCAGCAGCCAAGATACTAGCGTACCTAACTATGGCTACACCTTC. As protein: CASSQDTSVPNYGYTF.